This record covers a single TCR beta chain. V lost 2 bases, J lost 5 bases, and 11 bases stayed unmatched. Germline CDR1 and CDR2: MNHNS and SASEGT. This CDR3 has 16 amino acids. Original processing methods: For nucleated cells, counts were estimated from reference gene primer amplification. Method: immunoSEQ multiplex PCR; TCRdb's copy keeps in-frame clones and lacks some. V, J and clone size reflect that table, while D and trimming were determined from the DNA. Of under 85,000 clones listed, roughly four fifths are singletons. This sample was taken from a study of blood T cell repertoires in COVID-19. On the study more broadly: The analysed material was cDNA or gDNA that came from T cells, B-cell-depleted T cells, or PBMCs.

The rearrangement uses TRBV6-1 and TRBJ2-5, with TRBD1 identical over 7 bases. This TCR was sampled from a human donor in a cohort sampled during active COVID-19. The specimen sequenced was peripheral blood. The CDR3 protein is CASSELFRGRQETQYF. CDR3 sequence (DNA): TGTGCCAGCAGTGAACTTTTTAGGGGGCGCCAGGAGACCCAGTACTTC.